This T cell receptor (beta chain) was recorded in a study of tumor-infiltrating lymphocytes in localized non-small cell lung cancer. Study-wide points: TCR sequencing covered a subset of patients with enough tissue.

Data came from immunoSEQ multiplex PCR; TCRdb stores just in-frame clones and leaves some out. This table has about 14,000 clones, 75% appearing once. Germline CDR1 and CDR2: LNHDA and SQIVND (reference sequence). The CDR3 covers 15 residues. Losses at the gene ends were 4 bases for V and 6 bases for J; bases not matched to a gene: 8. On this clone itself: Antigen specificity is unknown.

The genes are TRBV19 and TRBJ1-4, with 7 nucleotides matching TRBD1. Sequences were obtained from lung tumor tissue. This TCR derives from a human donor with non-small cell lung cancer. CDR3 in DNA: TGTGCCAGTAGTAGAAGACAGGGTACCCATGAAAAACTGTTTTTT. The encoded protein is CASSRRQGTHEKLFF.